Reported below is one T cell receptor beta chain. CDR1 is SNHLY and CDR2 is FYNNEI in the germline V gene. The J segment lost 8 bases and the V segment lost 7 bases, leaving 13 bases of the junction unmatched. The CDR3 has 15 amino acids. This record comes from a study of T cell changes during pregnancy in multiple sclerosis. Sequenced by immunoSEQ multiplex PCR; TCRdb stores in-frame clones only, minus some. The sample has 30,000 to 35,000 clones; just over 90% are singletons. The rearrangement uses TRBV2 and TRBJ1-2, with TRBD1 identical over 10 bases. Source: CD8+ T cells from peripheral blood mononuclear cells, taken before pregnancy. The TCR originated in a female donor with multiple sclerosis, enrolled in a pregnancy study. CDR3 loop: CASNLKDRGREGYTF. The CDR3 DNA reads TGTGCCAGCAACCTAAAAGACAGGGGGCGGGAAGGCTACACCTTC. Filled out from reference TRBV2 and TRBJ1-2, the complete variable domain reads EPEVTQTPSHQVTQMGQEVILRCVPISNHLYFYWYRQILGQKVEFLVSFYNNEISEKSEIFDDQFSVERPDGSNFTLKIRSTKLEDSAMYFCASNLKDRGREGYTFGSGTRLTVV.